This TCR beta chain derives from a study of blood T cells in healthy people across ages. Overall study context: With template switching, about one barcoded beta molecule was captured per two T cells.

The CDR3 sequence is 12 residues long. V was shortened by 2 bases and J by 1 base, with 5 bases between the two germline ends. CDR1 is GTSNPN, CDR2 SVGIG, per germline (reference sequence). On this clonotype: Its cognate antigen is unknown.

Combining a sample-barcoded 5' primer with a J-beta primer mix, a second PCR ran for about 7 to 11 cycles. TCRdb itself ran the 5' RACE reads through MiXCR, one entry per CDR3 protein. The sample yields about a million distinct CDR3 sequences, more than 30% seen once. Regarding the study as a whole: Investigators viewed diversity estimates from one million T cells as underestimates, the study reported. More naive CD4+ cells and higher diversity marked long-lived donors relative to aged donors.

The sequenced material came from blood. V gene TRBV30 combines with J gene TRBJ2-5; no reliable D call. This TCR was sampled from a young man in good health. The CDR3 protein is CAWSSTQETQYF. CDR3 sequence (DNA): TGTGCCTGGAGTTCGACCCAAGAGACCCAGTACTTC. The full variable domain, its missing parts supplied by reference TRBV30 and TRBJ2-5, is SQTIHQWPATLVQPVGSPLSLECTVEGTSNPNLYWYRQAAGRGLQLLFYSVGIGQISSEVPQNLSASRPQDRQFILSSKKLLLSDSGFYLCAWSSTQETQYFGPGTRLLVL.